Described below is a single TCR beta chain sequence and its context. Its antigen specificity is not known. Per-nucleotide qualities are absent, and no much larger clonotype sits a single base away. The data stem from a study of cytomegalovirus exposure and HLA in healthy donors listed by TCRdb under 2017. Study-wide context: According to an earlier analysis of 587 of the donors, 150 million to 200 million T cells yielded 117 million unique TCR beta sequences and around 280 Gb of sequence data. An early release covering about 600 HLA-typed donors comprised about 320 gigabases of sequencing data and around 80 million unique TCR sequences. About five DR-DQ haplotypes were treated as single units for association and clustering because of strong linkage in the cohort. Rather than using new phenotypic data, the later analysis identified candidate immune exposures from TCR beta sequences and from how often those sequences occurred across donors. A separate validation cohort of over 95 different subjects was used in addition to the approximately 700-subject first cohort. In an earlier analysis of roughly 540 of the donors, high-throughput TCR beta sequencing was used to judge whether each TCR beta V gene segment behaved as functional or pseudogenic. High-throughput TCR immunosequencing, statistical association of individual TCRs with disease status, and machine learning were combined to predict cytomegalovirus infection status. The number of donors typed differed by locus, with about 629-640 for A, B, C, DRB1 and DQB1, 522 for DQA1, about 610 for DPA1, and some 450 for DPB1. On average, about 200,000 unique TCR beta nucleotide sequences were sequenced per donor among more than 350 genotyped donors of the cohort, with roughly 19% of those sequences being non-productive. A later analysis re-examined previously published TCR beta repertoires from more than 650 donors and added high-resolution HLA genotyping to investigate patterns of TCR occurrence. The study aimed to test whether cataloging public T cell receptors could reveal signatures of past pathogen exposure. Of the roughly 410 genotyped donors, 75% to 85% were placed in the genetic ancestry cluster associated with self-reported Caucasian donors. A later genetic analysis took genome-wide SNP genotypes for 398 of the 666 donors and used that subset as a discovery cohort. HLA typing included class I and class II loci at four-digit resolution. The T cell repertoires of several hundred subjects were profiled by immunosequencing and related to cytomegalovirus serostatus. Donor age, sex, ethnicity and CMV serostatus were compiled together with the repertoire data. All discovery cohort repertoires had been generated using a single sequencing platform. Overall study outcomes, separate from this receptor: The classifier was reported to diagnose cytomegalovirus status with high specificity and sensitivity in both the original cohort and the validation cohort. According to a later genetic analysis, donors in an Asian-associated ancestry cluster had fewer N-insertions in productive TCRs than the approximately 650-donor mean. In vitro tests confirmed that a few of the cytomegalovirus-associated TCR beta chains recognize cytomegalovirus antigens. V-gene and J-gene trimming of TCR beta chains was associated with a missense DCLRE1C variant in a later genetic analysis, and the association was replicated in an independent cohort. A later analysis reported that several top co-occurrence clusters appeared linked to parvovirus B19, influenza, CMV and Epstein-Barr virus. Because counts were too low, about 17 rarely observed V segments, including chromosome 9 orphons, were excluded from the earlier analysis of 587 of the donors. Most TCR sequences were seen in very few donors, while some public TCRs were found in many individuals. According to the authors, the approach could potentially be generalized to other disease states and immunological phenotypes. In a later analysis, HLA-associated TCR beta chains were found to be more clonally expanded and to have lower generation probabilities than equally common non-associated chains. Assigning TCR associations to individual alleles was difficult when HLA alleles, especially DR and DQ, strongly co-occurred. In an earlier analysis of 587 of the donors, most TCR beta V segments were observed in productive rearrangements about 87% or about 30% of the time, broadly matching IMGT annotations. CMV serostatus was the only immune exposure information available for the cohort. The study gave a list of 150 to 200 TCR beta chains associated with cytomegalovirus. In a later analysis, 16,951 TCR beta sequences were associated with specific HLA alleles at a false discovery rate of 0.05. Only TCR beta chains were sequenced in this cohort, and the absence of alpha or paired-chain data limited detectable features. Sequencing depth was assumed to be roughly uniform across donors in the presence/absence analyses, though that assumption may not hold. HLA typing was unavailable for some donors at each locus, so association tests used only the typed subset. A further reported finding was that TCR beta sequences accurately predicted the HLA-A and HLA-B alleles for most subjects in the first cohort. In a later analysis, TCR association rates were found to vary across HLA loci, with the most associated TCRs seen for DRB1 alleles and the fewest for HLA-C alleles. Most CMV-associated TCR beta chains appeared to be HLA-restricted in a later analysis, and the HLA associations seemed to be driven largely by CMV exposure. Correlated functional status among segregating V segments might be attributable to linkage disequilibrium, but an unknown experimental factor could not be ruled out. The sequencing pipeline was judged likely to have produced a cluster of highly shared sequence variants as a technical artifact.

The cohort comprised hundreds of healthy bone marrow donors. At the time of sampling, every cohort member was nominally healthy, though immune exposures that went unrecorded were likely present. The donor was CMV seronegative and belonged to the group of 350 to 400 seronegative cohort members. A peripheral blood sample was provided by each donor, and peripheral blood mononuclear cells were used for TCR beta sequencing. Genomic DNA was extracted from the blood cell samples with the Qiagen DNeasy Blood Extraction Kit. The receptor library was made with the immunoSEQ multiplex PCR assay. A mixture of 60 forward primers for TCR Vbeta segments and 13 reverse primers for TCR Jbeta segments was used in the multiplex PCR. A multiplex PCR assay on genomic DNA amplified the CDR3 region of rearranged TCR beta genes. The Illumina HiSeq System was used to sequence the amplified TCR beta libraries as 87-base-pair reads. The published analysis was carried out like this. In a later analysis, some 80 million unique TCR beta chains were counted across the 500 to 850 repertoires, and roughly 11 million of these chains were shared by at least two donors. Raw reads were error-corrected and collapsed into unique sequences by a nearest-neighbor algorithm in which closely related sequences were merged to remove PCR and sequencing errors. V, D and J gene segments were assigned by aligning CDR3 sequences to IMGT reference sequences. For a sequence to be retained, at least a six-nucleotide match to both a V gene segment and a J gene segment was required. Rearrangements were classified as productive when the CDR3 lacked stop codons and remained in frame with V and J, and all other rearrangements were classified as non-productive. CDR3 was defined by IMGT convention, running from the second conserved V-encoded cysteine to the conserved J-encoded phenylalanine. In an earlier analysis of roughly 610 of the donors, sequences lacking an unambiguous match to a single V gene segment were excluded. In an earlier analysis of some 590 of the donors, a V segment was called functional when productive rearrangements were above 56.7%, and segregating when the standard deviation between donors exceeded 5%. To diagnose cytomegalovirus status from the catalog of TCR beta chain sequences, a statistical classification framework was built. In a later analysis, TCR nucleotide sequences were compared against IMGT/GENE-DB human TR gene sequences so that V and J genes could be assigned. A later analysis assigned CDR3 sequences and most-parsimonious VDJ recombination scenarios with the TCRdist pipeline. In a later analysis, each TCR beta chain was defined by its CDR3 amino acid sequence together with its V-gene family, and reads lacking a unique V-gene family were excluded. A later analysis removed 500 to 650 highly shared, low-generation-probability nucleotide sequences to deal with suspected cross-contamination and a sequencing artifact. In a later analysis, a clonal expansion index for each public chain was calculated from normalized within-repertoire ranks of inferred template counts. In a later analysis, generation probabilities were computed using a VDJ recombination model fitted to out-of-frame rearrangements, and the results were checked against IGoR. In a later analysis, TCR-TCR, TCR-HLA and TCR-CMV co-occurrence was scored with hypergeometric tests, and a repertoire-size bias correction was applied to TCR pairs. To estimate false discovery rates, a later analysis permuted the HLA or CMV assignments 20 times. In a later analysis, co-occurring TCRs were grouped using DBSCAN, with TCRdist sequence similarity added in when clustering inside HLA-allele-positive subsets. Repertoires with fewer than 30,000 or more than 120,000 public chains, plus five repertoires with anomalous nucleotide sharing, were excluded from co-occurrence clustering. TCRdb stores this immuneACCESS table with in-frame sequences only. Part of the clones is absent; in the studies checked, under half of the shortfall reflects unresolved V genes, and no reason is known for the rest. V and J calls and clone size are given by that table; D and trimming were obtained from the DNA. The sample table contains about 230,000 clones; only one count was recorded for just under 85% of them. In total, the top ten clones hold 0.5% to 0.7% of the sample.

The sequenced sample consisted of PBMCs. The receptor was isolated from a woman aged 40 to 55 in good health and CMV-seronegative.

In nucleotide form, the sequence is TGTGCCAGCAGCCGACTAGCCTCGGGGGAGACCCAGTACTTC. Translation gives CASSRLASGETQYF. The chain is made from TRBV9 and TRBJ2-5, and TRBD2 aligns with 7 junction nucleotides. V and J are trimmed by 4 bases and 5 bases, and the gene matches miss 8 bases of the junction. Taken from the germline V gene, the CDR1 and CDR2 loops are SGDLS and YYNGEE. The CDR3 runs 14 residues from the cysteine to the phenylalanine. The read is trimmed to its CDR3 DNA, 42 bases read in frame from base 1.